A selection of T cell receptor beta chains follows, all from one sample in a study of shared clonotypes between healthy human individuals. This table comes from immunoSEQ multiplex PCR, and its TCRdb copy is limited to in-frame clones, with some not included. The sample has hundreds of thousands of clones; 72% are singletons. What was sequenced was memory CD4+ T cells sorted from blood. These receptors were taken from a woman younger than 45 in good health. Each CDR3 is given with its conserved first and last residue. A D gene is named only where the DNA matches it firmly. Size is stated for part of the rows, as once, few or many counts, or as a class when the clone is expanded.

TRBV19	NA	few	TRBJ1-5	TGTGCCAGTAGTAGGGGAATCAATCAGCCCCAGCATTTT	CASSRGINQPQHF
TRBV15	TRBD1	NA	TRBJ1-2	TGTGCCACCAGCAGAGACAGGACAGGCCTCAACTATGGCTACACCTTC	CATSRDRTGLNYGYTF
TRBV20-1	NA	NA	TRBJ1-2	TGCAGGCCGGGCGGTGGCTATGGCTACACCTTC	CRPGGGYGYTF
TRBV5-1	NA	NA	TRBJ1-1	TGCGCCAGCAGCCCGTGGGAAGGAACTGAAGCTTTCTTT	CASSPWEGTEAFF
TRBV11-2	NA	NA	TRBJ2-7	TGTGCCAGCAGGCCTACCGGGGCGTACTCCTACGAGCAGTACTTC	CASRPTGAYSYEQYF
TRBV7-6	NA	NA	TRBJ2-7	TGTGCCAGCCAAACTCCGGGATACGAGCAGTACTTC	CASQTPGYEQYF
TRBV11-3	TRBD2	NA	TRBJ2-1	TGTGCCAGCAGCTTACTAGCGGGAGGGACGGGAGAGCAGTTCTTC	CASSLLAGGTGEQFF
TRBV5-1	NA	NA	TRBJ2-1	TGCGCCAGCAGCTTGGGACAGGTATACAATGAGCAGTTCTTC	CASSLGQVYNEQFF
TRBV7-2	TRBD2	NA	TRBJ2-1	TGTGCCAGCAGCAAAGGGACTAGCGACCGAGAGCAGTTCTTC	CASSKGTSDREQFF
TRBV7-3	TRBD2	NA	TRBJ2-1	TGTGCCAGCAGCTCCCCCATCGGCGGGAGTGACTACAATGAGCAGTTCTTC	CASSSPIGGSDYNEQFF
TRBV19	NA	NA	TRBJ1-2	TGTGCCAGTAGTGTAGGCGGCAGGAAAGGCTACACCTTC	CASSVGGRKGYTF
TRBV5-6	NA	NA	TRBJ2-1	TGTGCCAGCAGCTGGGCCCCGGCTAGCGATGTCGATGAGCAGTTCTTC	CASSWAPASDVDEQFF
TRBV15	NA	NA	TRBJ2-5	TGTGCCACCAGCAGAGTTGGCAGCTCCCGGGAGACCCAGTACTTC	CATSRVGSSRETQYF
TRBV9	NA	many	TRBJ2-2	TGTGCCAGCAGCGTAGTAACAGGGTCCACCGGGGAGCTGTTTTTT	CASSVVTGSTGELFF
TRBV7-2	NA	NA	TRBJ2-1	TGTGCCAGCAGCCCCGTGGTACTAGCTCCCAATGAGCAGTTCTTC	CASSPVVLAPNEQFF
TRBV5-1	NA	NA	TRBJ1-1	TGCGCCAGCAGCCCTGGGACGAACACTGAAGCTTTCTTT	CASSPGTNTEAFF
TRBV5-6	TRBD1	NA	TRBJ2-3	TGTGCCAGCGGAGGGGACAGGGGAGATACGCAGTATTTT	CASGGDRGDTQYF
TRBV18	NA	NA	TRBJ2-5	TGTGCCAGCTCACCAGCTATGACAGCTCAAGAGACCCAGTACTTC	CASSPAMTAQETQYF
TRBV29-1	NA	few	TRBJ1-2	TGCAGCGTTGCTGGCGCGAACTATGGCTACACCTTC	CSVAGANYGYTF
TRBV21-1	NA	NA	TRBJ2-5	TGTGCCAGCAGCAGAACGGGACTGACAGAGACCCAGTACTTC	CASSRTGLTETQYF
TRBV18	TRBD1	NA	TRBJ1-3	TGTGCCAGCTCACTGGGACAGGGACATAACACCATATATTTT	CASSLGQGHNTIYF
TRBV5-8	NA	once	TRBJ2-7	TGTGCCAGCAGCTTAGGGACACTCCCTTGGGGCGAGCAGTACTTC	CASSLGTLPWGEQYF
TRBV30	NA	NA	TRBJ2-6	TGTGCCAGTATAGAAAAGGGCACGGGGGCCAACGTCCTGACTTTC	CASIEKGTGANVLTF
TRBV4-1	NA	NA	TRBJ1-5	TGCGCCAGCAGCCAACAGACAGGCTTCAATCAGCCCCAGCATTTT	CASSQQTGFNQPQHF
TRBV5-1	NA	NA	TRBJ1-4	TGCGCCAGCAGCTCGGGGCTGCTGGAAGAAAAACTGTTTTTT	CASSSGLLEEKLFF
TRBV18	NA	NA	TRBJ2-7	TGTGCCAGCTCACCACGGGGAATCTCCTACGAGCAGTACTTC	CASSPRGISYEQYF
TRBV7-3	NA	NA	TRBJ1-1	TGTGCCAGCAGCGCTGGGGTAAACACTGAAGCTTTCTTT	CASSAGVNTEAFF
TRBV25-1	NA	NA	TRBJ2-7	TGTGCCAGCAGTGAAAACAAGAAATCCACCCACGGGCTTCACGAGCAGTACTTC	CASSENKKSTHGLHEQYF
TRBV7-2	NA	NA	TRBJ2-1	TGTGCCAGCAGCTACCAATCCTACAATGAGCAGTTCTTC	CASSYQSYNEQFF
TRBV18	TRBD2	NA	TRBJ2-5	TGTGCCAGCTCACCGGGATCAGCGGGAGTAAGGGAGACCCAGTACTTC	CASSPGSAGVRETQYF
TRBV5-1	TRBD2	NA	TRBJ2-4	TGCGCCAGCAGCTCATCCCCCCTAGCGGGAAACATTCAGTACTTC	CASSSSPLAGNIQYF
TRBV5-1	NA	NA	TRBJ2-2	TGCGCCAGCAGCTCCCGGACAGCGAACACCGGGGAGCTGTTTTTT	CASSSRTANTGELFF
TRBV15	NA	NA	TRBJ1-4	TGTGCCACCAGAGCGCTCTGGGGGTTCACGAGTAGTGAAAAACTGTTTTTT	CATRALWGFTSSEKLFF
TRBV7-6	NA	NA	TRBJ2-5	TGTGCCAGCAGCCCCCGTGGTAGCAGGGAGACCCAGTACTTC	CASSPRGSRETQYF
TRBV6-1	NA	NA	TRBJ2-3	TGTGCCAGCAACTCCGGGACGGCTAGCACAGATACGCAGTATTTT	CASNSGTASTDTQYF
TRBV9	TRBD2	NA	TRBJ2-3	TGTGCCAGCAGCGCAGACCCGGGACTAGCGACCGATACGCAGTATTTT	CASSADPGLATDTQYF
TRBV27	TRBD2	NA	TRBJ2-1	TGTGCCAGCAGTTCACCTAGCGGGTGGGGATCCAATGAGCAGTTCTTC	CASSSPSGWGSNEQFF
TRBV18	NA	NA	TRBJ2-6	TGTGCCAGCTCACCCGGGCTAACAACTGGGGCCAACGTCCTGACTTTC	CASSPGLTTGANVLTF
TRBV10-3	NA	few	TRBJ2-1	TGTGCCATCAGTGGTGACGCCAATGAGCAGTTCTTC	CAISGDANEQFF
TRBV7-2	TRBD2	once	TRBJ2-7	TGTGCCAGCAGCTTAGTCGGAGGACTAGCGGACTACTCCTACGAGCAGTACTTC	CASSLVGGLADYSYEQYF
TRBV7-2	NA	NA	TRBJ2-7	TGTGCCAGCAGCTTTATCCTGGCGACGTCCTACGAGCAGTACTTC	CASSFILATSYEQYF
TRBV29-1	NA	NA	TRBJ2-7	TGCAGCGTTGAAGATTTTGTTTCCTACGAGCAGTACTTC	CSVEDFVSYEQYF
TRBV7-9	TRBD1	NA	TRBJ1-1	TGTGCCAGCAGCTTAGCGGGACAGTTAGCGGAAGCTTTCTTT	CASSLAGQLAEAFF
TRBV10-1	NA	NA	TRBJ2-3	TGCGCCAGCAGTGATCGTTCCGGAATACGCAACACAGATACGCAGTATTTT	CASSDRSGIRNTDTQYF
TRBV6-5	TRBD1	NA	TRBJ1-5	TGTGCCAGCAGCACGACCGGGACAGGGCATCAGCCCCAGCATTTT	CASSTTGTGHQPQHF
TRBV28	NA	NA	TRBJ1-1	TGTGCCACAGGGAACACTGAAGCTTTCTTT	CATGNTEAFF